One sample yielded the 12 T cell receptor beta chains listed below, sequenced in a study of cytomegalovirus exposure and HLA in healthy donors (TCRdb year 2017). The library was built by means of the immunoSEQ multiplex PCR assay. For the multiplex PCR, a mixture combining 60 forward primers for TCR Vbeta segments and 13 reverse primers for TCR Jbeta segments was used. In its TCRdb copy, this immuneACCESS table keeps in-frame sequences only and misses some clones. Where compared with another copy, unresolved V genes explain less than half of these, and the others have no known cause. The sample table records 150,000 or so clones. The ten biggest clones cover around 1.7% of the sample. Sequenced: PBMCs. The receptor set was obtained from a woman between 45 and 65 years old in good health and CMV-seronegative.

The V call is TRBV7-2, the J call TRBJ1-2; TRBD1 matches 7 bases. V lost 0 bases and J lost 9; bases outside the gene matches: 7. The CDR3 spans 14 residues. Germline assignment: CDR1 SGHTA and CDR2 FQGNSA. CDR3 sequence: CASSLARAGGSYTF. The CDR3 nucleotides read TGTGCCAGCAGCTTAGCGAGGGCAGGGGGTAGCTACACCTTC.

The genes are TRBV19 and TRBJ2-1; no reliable D call. CDR1 and CDR2 from the germline V gene are LNHDA and SQIVND (reference sequence). The CDR3 is made up of 15 amino acids. The V gene lost 3 bases and the J gene lost 0 bases, with 9 bases spanning the gap. CDR3 in DNA: TGTGCCAGTAGTATCGCGGCCGGCTCCTACAATGAGCAGTTCTTC. Protein sequence: CASSIAAGSYNEQFF.

This chain uses TRBV19 with TRBJ2-7; 8 positions match TRBD1. Germline V CDR1 and CDR2: LNHDA, SQIVND (reference sequence). The CDR3 length is 15 residues. After removal of 3 bases from V and 2 bases from J, the junction contained 6 bases not matched to a gene. As DNA, the CDR3 is TGTGCCAGTAGTATTGGACAGGGTGTCGCCTACGAGCAGTACTTC. Its translation: CASSIGQGVAYEQYF.

The chain recombines TRBV30 with TRBJ1-4, with TRBD1 matching over 10 bases. Germline V gene sequence: CDR1 GTSNPN, CDR2 SVGIG (reference sequence). This CDR3 is 12 amino acids long. V lost 5 bases to trimming and J lost 8 bases; unmatched junction nucleotides: 2. The CDR3: CAWRDRGEKLFF. CDR3 coding DNA: TGTGCCTGGCGGGACAGGGGAGAAAAACTGTTTTTT.

The V and J genes are TRBV7-9 and TRBJ2-2; 7 nucleotides match TRBD2. The CDR3 sequence is 16 residues long. V was pared by 5 bases and J by 1 base, with 7 bases of the junction left unmatched. Per the germline V gene, CDR1 is SEHNR and CDR2 is FQNEAQ (reference sequence). This chain's CDR3 is CASSPIGGGNTGELFF. CDR3 nucleotides: TGTGCCAGCAGCCCAATTGGCGGGGGGAACACCGGGGAGCTGTTTTTT.

The J gene is TRBJ2-1, the V gene TRBV29-1, with a possible D match to TRBD2 (6 bases). Trimming took 1 base from V and 9 from J, leaving 22 bases between them. This CDR3 has 16 residues. Germline CDR1 reads SQVTM; CDR2 reads ANQGSEA. The CDR3 DNA reads as TGCAGCGTTGAAGTTCGGGACTCAAGGAGGTACGGTGAGCAGTTCTTC. Its protein product is CSVEVRDSRRYGEQFF.

The V gene is TRBV2, the J gene TRBJ2-7; 10 nucleotides match TRBD2. Germline V gene data show CDR1 as SNHLY and CDR2 as FYNNEI. The J segment lost 5 bases and the V segment lost 3 bases, leaving 4 bases of the junction unmatched. The CDR3 spans 14 residues. The CDR3 DNA reads TGTGCCAGCAGTGAGTGGCTAGCGGGAGACGAGCAGTACTTC. It encodes CASSEWLAGDEQYF.

J is TRBJ1-5 and V is TRBV19, with 10 bases matching TRBD1. V was pared by 6 bases and J by 1 base, with 3 bases of the junction left unmatched. This CDR3 is built from 15 residues. Germline loops: CDR1 LNHDA, CDR2 SQIVND (reference sequence). The CDR3 protein is CASRTGGASNQPQHF. CDR3 DNA: TGTGCCAGTAGGACAGGGGGCGCGAGCAATCAGCCCCAGCATTTT. The variable domain in full, completed from reference TRBV19 and TRBJ1-5, reads DGGITQSPKYLFRKEGQNVTLSCEQNLNHDAMYWYRQDPGQGLRLIYYSQIVNDFQKGDIAEGYSVSREKKESFPLTVTSAQKNPTAFYLCASRTGGASNQPQHFGDGTRLSIL.

Of note for this clone: The identical CDR3 is also encoded by other nucleotide sequences in the sample. The chain uses TRBV18 and TRBJ2-5; 14 bases agree with TRBD2. There are 15 residues in the CDR3. J lost 3 bases, V lost 3 bases, and 0 bases had no gene match. Germline CDR1 KGHSH, CDR2 LQKENI. As DNA, the CDR3 is TGTGCCAGCTCACCGGGACTAGCGGGGGAAGAGACCCAGTACTTC. This sequence encodes CASSPGLAGEETQYF.

The chain has TRBV5-1 and TRBJ1-5; D gene unclear. The V gene's germline CDR1 is SGHRS and CDR2 YFSETQ. Trimming removed 0 bases at V and 3 bases at J, with 4 bases between. The CDR3 runs 13 residues. The CDR3 protein is CASSLEPNQPQHF. The CDR3 nucleotides are TGCGCCAGCAGCTTGGAGCCCAATCAGCCCCAGCATTTT.

This chain links TRBV7-9 with TRBJ2-2, with a weak D call TRBD2 (6 bases). The CDR3 has 13 amino acids. The V end was cut by 5 bases, the J end by 7 bases, with 11 bases between. CDR1 is SEHNR, CDR2 FQNEAQ, per germline (reference sequence). Here the CDR3 reads CASSGSGYGELFF. Written as DNA, the CDR3 is TGTGCCAGCAGCGGTAGCGGTTACGGGGAGCTGTTTTTT.

The gene calls are TRBV6-5 and TRBJ2-7; 10 nucleotides agree with TRBD2. J lost 3 bases, V lost 6 bases, and 5 bases had no gene match. There are 14 residues in the CDR3. In germline, CDR1 is MNHEY, CDR2 SVGAGI. The CDR3 sequence: CASRVAGGVYEQYF. Here the CDR3 DNA reads TGTGCCAGCAGAGTAGCGGGAGGTGTCTACGAGCAGTACTTC.